This T cell receptor (beta chain) was profiled in a study of blood T cell repertoires in COVID-19. The overall study: Nucleic acid was either cDNA or gDNA, and it came from T cells, B-cell-depleted T cells, or PBMCs.

The data were produced by immunoSEQ multiplex PCR, yet TCRdb's version contains in-frame clones alone and is incomplete. The sample has a few hundred thousand clones; roughly 86% are singletons. The CDR3 covers 17 residues. V lost 6 bases, J lost 8 bases, and 19 bases stayed unmatched. From germline, CDR1 is SGHTA and CDR2 FQGTGA. The receptor's source is a woman aged 30 to 39 with COVID-19, enrolled during active disease. The sequencing input was peripheral blood. V usage is TRBV7-3 and J usage is TRBJ2-3; 8 bases match TRBD2. CDR3 protein: CASSSVGAGATRATQYF. DNA of the CDR3: TGTGCCAGCAGTTCCGTGGGAGCGGGGGCTACCCGGGCTACGCAGTATTTT.